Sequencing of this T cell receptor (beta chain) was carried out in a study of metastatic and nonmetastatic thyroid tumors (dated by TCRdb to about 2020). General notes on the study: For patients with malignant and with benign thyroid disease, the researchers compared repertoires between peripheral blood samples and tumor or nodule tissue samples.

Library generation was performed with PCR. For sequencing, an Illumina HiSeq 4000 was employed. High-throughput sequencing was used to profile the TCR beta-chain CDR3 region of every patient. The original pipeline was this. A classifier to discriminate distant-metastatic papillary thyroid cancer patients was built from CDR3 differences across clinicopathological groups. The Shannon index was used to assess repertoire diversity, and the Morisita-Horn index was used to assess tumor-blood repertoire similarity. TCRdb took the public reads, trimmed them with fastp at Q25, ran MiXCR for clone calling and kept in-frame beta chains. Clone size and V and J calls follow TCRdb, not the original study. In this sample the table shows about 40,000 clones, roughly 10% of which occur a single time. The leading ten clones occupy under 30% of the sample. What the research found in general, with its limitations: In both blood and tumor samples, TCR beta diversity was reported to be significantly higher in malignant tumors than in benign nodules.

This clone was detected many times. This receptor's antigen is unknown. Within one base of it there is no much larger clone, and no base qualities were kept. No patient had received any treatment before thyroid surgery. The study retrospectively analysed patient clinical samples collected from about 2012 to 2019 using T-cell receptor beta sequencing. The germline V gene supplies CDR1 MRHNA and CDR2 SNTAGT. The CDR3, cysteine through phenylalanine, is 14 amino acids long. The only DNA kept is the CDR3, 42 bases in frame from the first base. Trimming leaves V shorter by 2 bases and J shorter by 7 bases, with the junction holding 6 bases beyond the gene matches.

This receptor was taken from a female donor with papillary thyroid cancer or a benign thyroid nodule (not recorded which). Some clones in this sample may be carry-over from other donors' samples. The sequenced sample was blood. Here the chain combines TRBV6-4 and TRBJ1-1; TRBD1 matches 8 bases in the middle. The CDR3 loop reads CASSDQGAGGEAFF. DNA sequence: TGTGCCAGCAGTGACCAGGGGGCAGGGGGTGAAGCTTTCTTT.